The source of this T cell receptor (beta chain) is a study of T cells in Graves' hyperthyroidism and ophthalmopathy. Regions amplified from RNA transcripts were the TCR beta CDR3 regions. When the TCR CDR3 underwent first-round RT-PCR, the HTBI primer set was used. TCRdb independently ran MiXCR on the multiplex PCR reads; one entry per CDR3 protein. The data contain about 600,000 distinct CDR3 sequences, more than 15% of them singletons. The CDR3 is made up of 15 amino acids. Germline V gene sequence: CDR1 LNHDA, CDR2 SQIVND (reference sequence). The ends were cut back, 6 bases at V and 0 bases at J, with 11 bases in the middle.

Sequencing was carried out using blood. This TCR came from a woman in her thirties or forties with Graves' ophthalmopathy. The rearrangement links TRBV19 to TRBJ2-2; D ambiguous. CDR3 in DNA: TGTGCCAGTAGCACGAAACATACGAACACCGGGGAGCTGTTTTTT. It yields the protein CASSTKHTNTGELFF.